This TCR beta chain was captured by sequencing in a study of T-cell reconstitution after alpha-beta-depleted transplantation in children. This clonotype occurred a few times. Researchers prepared the TCRbeta library using unique molecular identifiers, the study reports. MiXCR, applied by TCRdb to the PCR reads, yields one record per CDR3 protein. Counted here are about 540,000 distinct CDR3 sequences, roughly a quarter occurring once; the ten biggest clones make up approximately 33%. The sequencing used PBMCs, collected before TCRalphabeta/CD19-depleted stem cell transplant. The receptor's source is a boy under two years old with Wiskott-Aldrich syndrome, due to receive a stem cell transplant.

CDR3 protein: CASSLRFYEQYF. The CDR3 DNA follows: TGTGCCAGCAGTTTAAGGTTTTACGAGCAGTACTTC. V gene TRBV12-3 or TRBV12-4 combines with J gene TRBJ2-7; D unclear. V was shortened by 2 bases and J by 4 bases, with 6 bases between the two germline ends. The CDR3 totals 12 residues.